Listed below are T cell receptor beta chains from one sample, sequenced in a study of blood T cell repertoires in COVID-19. Profiling relied on immunoSEQ multiplex PCR, and the TCRdb table lists in-frame clones only, not all of them. The sample lists about 170,000 clones, 70% to 90% seen once, with 7.5% to 10% in the top ten. Sequencing was done on a sample of peripheral blood. These receptors were taken from a woman older than 75 with COVID-19, enrolled during active disease. CDR3s include the opening cysteine and the closing phenylalanine or tryptophan. Fields, in order: J gene, D gene, clone size, V gene, CDR3 protein, CDR3 DNA. D genes are given only for firm matches. Clone size is shown for a subset of rows, as once, few, many or a class of expanded clone.

TRBJ1-2,.,.,TRBV24-1,CATSGEGSGYGYTF,TGTGCCACCAGTGGAGAAGGCTCGGGATATGGCTACACCTTC
TRBJ1-4,TRBD1,few,TRBV13,CASSARTGRAEKLFF,TGTGCCAGCAGCGCTAGGACAGGGCGTGCCGAAAAACTGTTTTTT
TRBJ2-7,.,.,TRBV29-1,CSVRKGDGRETDEQYF,TGCAGCGTCCGAAAGGGGGATGGGCGGGAGACGGACGAGCAGTACTTC
TRBJ2-7,TRBD1,.,TRBV5-1,CASSFRQGSYEQYF,TGCGCCAGCAGCTTCAGACAGGGCTCCTACGAGCAGTACTTC
TRBJ1-1,.,.,TRBV12-3/TRBV12-4,CASSFVLDTEAFF,TGTGCCAGCAGTTTTGTCCTAGACACTGAAGCTTTCTTT
TRBJ1-1,TRBD1,.,TRBV5-1,CASSLAGTGAEAFF,TGCGCCAGCAGCTTGGCTGGGACAGGCGCCGAAGCTTTCTTT
TRBJ2-3,.,.,TRBV3-1/TRBV3-2,CASSQTYPRTVPPHTQYF,TGTGCCAGCAGCCAAACTTATCCAAGGACAGTTCCCCCCCATACGCAGTATTTT
TRBJ1-1,.,.,TRBV7-3,CASSLTRDTEAFF,TGTGCCAGCAGCTTAACCAGGGACACTGAAGCTTTCTTT
TRBJ1-4,.,.,TRBV7-9,CASSSRQTNEKLFF,TGTGCCAGCAGCTCCCGACAGACTAATGAAAAACTGTTTTTT
TRBJ2-3,TRBD1,.,TRBV2,CASETGFGTDTQYF,TGTGCCAGCGAGACAGGGTTTGGTACAGATACGCAGTATTTT
TRBJ1-4,.,.,TRBV6-5,CASSYSRANEKLFF,TGTGCCAGCAGTTATTCCCGAGCTAATGAAAAACTGTTTTTT
TRBJ1-1,.,.,TRBV10-1,CASSQEEGTEAFF,TGCGCCAGCAGTCAGGAGGAGGGCACTGAAGCTTTCTTT
TRBJ1-3,.,.,TRBV5-1,CASSLGVSGNTIYF,TGCGCCAGCAGCTTGGGAGTGTCTGGAAACACCATATATTTT